Each of the 16 T cell receptor beta chains below was sequenced from the same sample in a study of control samples from healthy donors and cancer patients. Data came from immunoSEQ multiplex PCR; TCRdb stores just in-frame clones and leaves some out. The repertoire has about 100,000 clones, 70% to 90% of them found once; the top ten carry around an eighth. The material sequenced was blood. All receptors come from a man between 25 and 39 years old in good health.

Notes on this clone: At one end the junction does not follow the germline gene, possibly because of a read error. The chain recombines TRBV10-2 with TRBJ2-1, with unresolved D. CDR1 and CDR2 (germline): WSHSY, SAAADI. There are 14 residues in the CDR3. The CDR3 DNA sequence: TGCGCCAGCAGCGGGTTCCCCTCCCACAATGAGCAGTTCTTC. This codes for CASSGFPSHNEQFF.

The CDR3 DNA follows: TGTGCCAGCGGACCCAGGGGGGGGAACACTGAAGCTTTCTTT. As protein: CASGPRGGNTEAFF. The chain has TRBV7-9 and TRBJ1-1, with 7 bases aligning to TRBD1. Germline values: CDR1 SEHNR, CDR2 FQNEAQ (reference sequence). The trim removed 8 bases at V and 1 base at J, leaving 7 bases unmatched. The CDR3 is 14 residues long.

V is TRBV6-5 and J is TRBJ2-5; no definite D call. Trimming shortened V by 5 bases and J by 4 bases, and 14 bases separated the two germline ends. From germline, CDR1 is MNHEY and CDR2 SVGAGI. The CDR3 runs to 14 residues. The CDR3 is CASSNRARGETQYF. The CDR3 nucleotides read TGTGCCAGCAGTAACCGGGCGCGAGGAGAGACCCAGTACTTC.

The chain combines TRBV19 with TRBJ2-1; no reliable D call. The V gene lost 1 base and the J gene lost 0 bases, with 7 bases spanning the gap. The length of the CDR3 is 15 residues. Per the germline V gene, CDR1 is LNHDA and CDR2 is SQIVND (reference sequence). The CDR3 DNA reads TGTGCCAGTAGTATAGTTCGGAGCTCCTACAATGAGCAGTTCTTC. This gives the protein CASSIVRSSYNEQFF. The whole variable domain, filled in from reference TRBV19 and TRBJ2-1, reads DGGITQSPKYLFRKEGQNVTLSCEQNLNHDAMYWYRQDPGQGLRLIYYSQIVNDFQKGDIAEGYSVSREKKESFPLTVTSAQKNPTAFYLCASSIVRSSYNEQFFGPGTRLTVL.

This clone was recorded once. The V call is TRBV10-3, the J call TRBJ2-1; 9 bases agree with TRBD2. V was pared by 4 bases and J by 8 bases, with 6 bases of the junction left unmatched. Germline CDR1 reads ENHRY; CDR2 reads SYGVKD. This CDR3 spans 14 amino acids. CDR3 in amino acids: CAISGASGKDEQFF. The CDR3 coding sequence is TGTGCCATCAGTGGGGCTAGCGGGAAGGATGAGCAGTTCTTC.

V usage is TRBV11-1 and J usage is TRBJ2-2; D gene unclear. This CDR3 comprises 13 residues. Germline V gene lookup returns CDR1 SGHAT and CDR2 FQDESV (reference sequence). V dropped 4 bases and J dropped 6 bases, with 9 bases sitting between them. The CDR3 loop reads CASSSAPSGELFF. DNA for the CDR3: TGTGCCAGCAGCTCGGCCCCGTCCGGGGAGCTGTTTTTT.

This clone occurred once. The CDR3 DNA is TGTGCCAGCAGCTTTTCAGCGGGAGCCTACGAGCAGTACTTC. Translation gives CASSFSAGAYEQYF. The chain couples TRBV7-9 to TRBJ2-7; 8 bases match TRBD2. The CDR3 is made up of 14 amino acids. From germline, CDR1 is SEHNR and CDR2 FQNEAQ (reference sequence). Trimming at V came to 3 bases and at J to 2 bases, leaving 3 bases not matched to a gene.

The V and J genes are TRBV7-8 and TRBJ1-3; unclear D gene. The CDR3 is 17 amino acids. CDR1 SGHVS and CDR2 FQNEAQ come from the germline V gene. V dropped 1 base and J dropped 3 bases, with 16 bases sitting between them. CDR3 sequence reads: CASSLVLASLGGNTIYF. CDR3 DNA: TGTGCCAGCAGCTTAGTCTTGGCGTCTTTGGGTGGAAACACCATATATTTT.

V gene TRBV4-2 combines with J gene TRBJ1-1; D perhaps matches TRBD1 (6 bases). Germline V CDR1 and CDR2: LGHNA, YNFKEQ. The CDR3 is made up of 14 amino acids. V was shortened by 5 bases and J by 4 bases, with 14 bases between the two germline ends. The CDR3 is CASSYGRGGTEAFF. In DNA, the CDR3 is TGTGCCAGCAGCTACGGCAGGGGAGGCACTGAAGCTTTCTTT.

V is TRBV5-4 and J is TRBJ2-1, with D possibly TRBD1 on 5 matching bases. The CDR3 totals 15 residues. V gave up 0 bases and J gave up 1 base, with 8 bases separating them. Germline V gene sequence: CDR1 SGHNT, CDR2 YYREEE (reference sequence). The CDR3 coding sequence is TGTGCCAGCAGCTTGGCTAGGGGTTCCTACAATGAGCAGTTCTTC. Its translation is CASSLARGSYNEQFF.

This chain links TRBV6-5 with TRBJ2-7; D may be TRBD2 (6 bases). Germline V gives CDR1 MNHEY, CDR2 SVGAGI. V gave up 6 bases and J gave up 0 bases, with 15 bases separating them. The length of the CDR3 is 15 residues. The CDR3 DNA reads TGTGCCAGCAGAACAGGCGGGGCCAACTCCTACGAGCAGTACTTC. Its translation is CASRTGGANSYEQYF.

The V gene is TRBV5-1, the J gene TRBJ1-4, with 7 bases fitting TRBD1. The V and J ends lost 3 bases and 6 bases, in that order; junction bases with no gene match: 5. The germline V gene encodes CDR1 SGHRS and CDR2 YFSETQ. The CDR3 extends over 14 amino acids. CDR3 nucleotides: TGCGCCAGCAGCTCGGACAGGCCCCATGAAAAACTGTTTTTT. Translation: CASSSDRPHEKLFF.

The chain couples TRBV30 to TRBJ1-6, with 10 bases lining up with TRBD1. V shed 2 bases and J 6 bases; nucleotides not matched to a gene: 1. The V gene's germline CDR1 is GTSNPN and CDR2 SVGIG (reference sequence). The CDR3 has 14 amino acids. CDR3 residues: CAWSRDRGNSPLHF. CDR3 nucleotide sequence: TGTGCCTGGAGTCGGGACAGGGGTAATTCACCCCTCCACTTT.

V and J are TRBV20-1 and TRBJ1-1; D ambiguous. Germline-derived CDR1 and CDR2 are DFQATT and SNEGSKA (reference sequence). The CDR3 runs to 11 residues. Trimming cost V 6 bases and J 0 bases, with 5 bases left between them. CDR3 amino acids: CSAPLNTEAFF. CDR3 in DNA: TGCAGTGCCCCCCTGAACACTGAAGCTTTCTTT.

This chain joins TRBV7-6 and TRBJ2-2; 8 bases align to TRBD1. The CDR3 runs 16 residues. V shed 5 bases and J 7 bases; nucleotides not matched to a gene: 12. Germline-derived CDR1 and CDR2 are SGHVS and FNYEAQ. The CDR3 region has the DNA TGTGCCAGCAGCGCAGCGACAGGGGAAGGGAGCGGGGAGCTGTTTTTT. It translates to CASSAATGEGSGELFF.

V usage is TRBV3-1 (or the pseudogene TRBV3-2) and J usage is TRBJ1-3; D gene uncertain. The CDR3 loop spans 13 amino acids. V gave up 4 bases and J gave up 2 bases, with 6 bases separating them. The germline gives CDR1 LGHDT, CDR2 YNNKEL (reference sequence). The CDR3 loop is CASSPDPGNTIYF. CDR3 DNA sequence: TGTGCCAGCAGCCCCGATCCTGGAAACACCATATATTTT.